One and the same sample provided the 11 T cell receptor beta chains below, sequenced in a study of blood T cells in healthy people across ages. Alongside a J-beta primer mix, a sample-barcoded 5' primer served in a second PCR lasting 7 to 11 cycles. Each CDR3 protein gets one entry after TCRdb re-called the 5' RACE reads with MiXCR. The sample records about 1.6 million distinct CDR3 sequences, about 35% being singletons. Input material: blood. The receptor source for this set is a woman aged 25-40 years in good health.

The chain recombines TRBV12-3 or TRBV12-4 with TRBJ2-7; 10 bases fit TRBD1. V lost 2 bases to trimming and J lost 4 bases; unmatched junction nucleotides: 8. The CDR3 consists of 16 residues. CDR3 nucleotides: TGTGCCAGCAGTTTATCCTCCCAGGGACAGGGGTACGAGCAGTACTTC. It translates to CASSLSSQGQGYEQYF.

The chain has TRBV7-9 and TRBJ1-2; 8 bases are shared with TRBD1. J gave up 7 bases and V 3 bases, and 10 bases lay outside the gene matches. Germline CDR1 and CDR2: SEHNR and FQNEAQ (reference sequence). The CDR3 runs to 15 residues. CDR3 protein: CASSFQTGTGGGYTF. The CDR3 coding sequence is TGTGCCAGCAGCTTCCAGACAGGGACAGGCGGTGGCTACACCTTC.

A few counts support this clonotype. The chain combines TRBV5-1 with TRBJ2-7; 7 nucleotides agree with TRBD2. Trimming cost V 3 bases and J 4 bases; bases outside gene matches: 10. The germline CDR1 and CDR2 sequences are SGHRS and YFSETQ. This CDR3 spans 15 amino acids. In nucleotides, the CDR3 is TGCGCCAGCAGCTCGGGGGGAGGAGGGCCATACGAGCAGTACTTC. Translated: CASSSGGGGPYEQYF.

CDR3 protein: CASSSPGPQFF. Written as DNA, the CDR3 is TGCGCCAGCAGCTCACCGGGCCCCCAGTTCTTC. This chain joins TRBV5-1 and TRBJ2-1; D unclear. V lost 3 bases, J lost 13 bases, and 11 bases lay in between. Looked up from germline, CDR1 is SGHRS and CDR2 is YFSETQ. The CDR3 loop spans 11 amino acids.

The CDR3 spells CASSQVWHGTGTYNEQFF. The CDR3 DNA reads as TGCGCCAGCAGCCAAGTATGGCACGGGACAGGGACCTACAATGAGCAGTTCTTC. The chain links TRBV4-1 to TRBJ2-1; 9 bases are shared with TRBD1. From germline, CDR1 is MGHRA and CDR2 YSYEKL. Unmatched junction bases numbered 9, after V lost 1 base and J lost 2 bases. This CDR3 is 18 amino acids long.

The CDR3 DNA reads as TGTGCCAGCAGCCTAGTTCAGGAGCGGGAGACTTACGAGCAGTACTTC. This sequence encodes CASSLVQERETYEQYF. The chain links TRBV4-2 to TRBJ2-7, with 8 bases lining up with TRBD2. Trimming cost V 4 bases and J 4 bases; bases outside gene matches: 12. Germline V gives CDR1 LGHNA, CDR2 YNFKEQ. The CDR3 covers 16 residues.

This clonotype was seen repeatedly, ten times or more. The chain links TRBV28 to TRBJ2-7; no reliable D call. V dropped 1 base and J dropped 1 base, with 2 bases sitting between them. The CDR3 length is 12 residues. CDR1 MDHEN and CDR2 SYDVKM come from the germline V gene. The CDR3 bases are TGTGCCAGCAGTTTATTTTCCTACGAGCAGTACTTC. This translates into CASSLFSYEQYF.

The sample holds a few counts of this clonotype. This chain links TRBV14 with TRBJ2-3, with unresolved D. The CDR3 spans 13 residues. Trimming stripped 3 bases from V and 4 bases from J, with 8 bases between. The germline CDR1 and CDR2 sequences are SGHDN and FVKESK. CDR3 protein: CASSHRWADTQYF. The CDR3, as DNA: TGTGCCAGCAGCCACCGGTGGGCAGATACGCAGTATTTT.

This chain uses TRBV5-1 with TRBJ2-1; 10 nucleotides line up with TRBD2. The CDR3 covers 15 residues. The V and J ends lost 3 bases and 7 bases, in that order; junction bases with no gene match: 7. The germline CDR1 and CDR2 sequences are SGHRS and YFSETQ. The CDR3 DNA follows: TGCGCCAGCAGCTCCGGACTAGCGGTAAAAAATGAGCAGTTCTTC. It encodes CASSSGLAVKNEQFF.

The table lists this clonotype with a count of one. This rearrangement joins TRBV7-2 to TRBJ2-2; 7 positions agree with TRBD1. CDR1 SGHTA and CDR2 FQGNSA come from the germline V gene. V dropped 2 bases and J dropped 5; count of bases not matched to a gene: 5. There are 15 residues in the CDR3. This chain's CDR3 is CASSLTQGRTGELFF. As DNA, the CDR3 is TGTGCCAGCAGCTTAACACAGGGGAGAACCGGGGAGCTGTTTTTT.

With regard to this clonotype: Only one base separates this from a far larger clonotype, so it likely reflects a read error. The J gene is TRBJ2-7, the V gene TRBV6-5, with 9 bases fitting TRBD1. Germline V gene lookup returns CDR1 MNHEY and CDR2 SVGAGI. The CDR3 covers 14 residues. The CDR3 coding sequence is TGTGCCAGCGGTTATGGGACAGGGACCTACGAGCAGTACTTC. Encoded protein: CASGYGTGTYEQYF.